This is a list of T cell receptor beta chains from one sample in a study of blood T cell repertoires in COVID-19. The repertoire was sequenced with immunoSEQ multiplex PCR; TCRdb's copy has only in-frame clones and lacks some. The sample has tens of thousands of clones, 80% to 85% seen once. Sequenced: peripheral blood. The receptors derive from a man aged 45-65 years with acute or convalescent COVID-19. CDR3s include the opening cysteine and the closing phenylalanine or tryptophan.

J gene,V gene,CDR3 protein
TRBJ2-3,TRBV27,CASSFPGTPNTQYF
TRBJ2-7,TRBV5-1,CASSLNRGGNEQYF
TRBJ1-2,TRBV14,CASSQDRFQVPHGYTF
TRBJ1-2,TRBV18,CASSPPAGTNYGYTF
TRBJ2-1,TRBV27,CASKGVHEQFF
TRBJ2-2,TRBV5-4,CASSLSGRTAGELFF
TRBJ1-6,TRBV11-2,CASSLEGTGRSPLHF
TRBJ2-5,TRBV5-5,CASTQGDRADGKETQYF
TRBJ1-6,TRBV28,CASKITGSHYNSPLHF
TRBJ2-7,TRBV3-1/TRBV3-2,CASSPVNRGTYEQYF
TRBJ1-1,TRBV6-6,CASIRGPMNTEAFF
TRBJ2-3,TRBV6-2/TRBV6-3,CASTPGTLQHTQYF
TRBJ2-1,TRBV12-5,CASALTGQTQFF
TRBJ1-1,TRBV6-5,CASKLRSLEAFF
TRBJ1-5,TRBV2,CASSRQVHQPQHF
TRBJ2-4,TRBV19,CASRPDRGRNIQYF
TRBJ1-4,TRBV9,CASSLSGSIWEKLFF
TRBJ2-5,TRBV5-4,CASSLGTSIEETQYF
TRBJ2-1,TRBV10-3,CAISASGGNNEQFF
TRBJ1-2,TRBV12-3/TRBV12-4,CASSSPGQLSDF
TRBJ2-7,TRBV5-1,CASSLASGTGPYEQYF
TRBJ2-7,TRBV19,CATRTGWRPYEQYF
TRBJ1-1,TRBV2,CASRLDRRNTEAFF
TRBJ2-2,TRBV3-1/TRBV3-2,CASSPRSRGNTGELFF
TRBJ1-4,TRBV5-1,CASSQGLTNEKLFF
TRBJ1-5,TRBV7-2,CASSFDRAQGPQHF
TRBJ2-7,TRBV19,CASAQRAAGSEQYF
TRBJ2-2,TRBV6-5,CATGSGKGAGELFF
TRBJ1-5,TRBV11-2,CASSLTGKNQPQHF
TRBJ1-3,TRBV6-5,CASTMGWLPGNTIYF